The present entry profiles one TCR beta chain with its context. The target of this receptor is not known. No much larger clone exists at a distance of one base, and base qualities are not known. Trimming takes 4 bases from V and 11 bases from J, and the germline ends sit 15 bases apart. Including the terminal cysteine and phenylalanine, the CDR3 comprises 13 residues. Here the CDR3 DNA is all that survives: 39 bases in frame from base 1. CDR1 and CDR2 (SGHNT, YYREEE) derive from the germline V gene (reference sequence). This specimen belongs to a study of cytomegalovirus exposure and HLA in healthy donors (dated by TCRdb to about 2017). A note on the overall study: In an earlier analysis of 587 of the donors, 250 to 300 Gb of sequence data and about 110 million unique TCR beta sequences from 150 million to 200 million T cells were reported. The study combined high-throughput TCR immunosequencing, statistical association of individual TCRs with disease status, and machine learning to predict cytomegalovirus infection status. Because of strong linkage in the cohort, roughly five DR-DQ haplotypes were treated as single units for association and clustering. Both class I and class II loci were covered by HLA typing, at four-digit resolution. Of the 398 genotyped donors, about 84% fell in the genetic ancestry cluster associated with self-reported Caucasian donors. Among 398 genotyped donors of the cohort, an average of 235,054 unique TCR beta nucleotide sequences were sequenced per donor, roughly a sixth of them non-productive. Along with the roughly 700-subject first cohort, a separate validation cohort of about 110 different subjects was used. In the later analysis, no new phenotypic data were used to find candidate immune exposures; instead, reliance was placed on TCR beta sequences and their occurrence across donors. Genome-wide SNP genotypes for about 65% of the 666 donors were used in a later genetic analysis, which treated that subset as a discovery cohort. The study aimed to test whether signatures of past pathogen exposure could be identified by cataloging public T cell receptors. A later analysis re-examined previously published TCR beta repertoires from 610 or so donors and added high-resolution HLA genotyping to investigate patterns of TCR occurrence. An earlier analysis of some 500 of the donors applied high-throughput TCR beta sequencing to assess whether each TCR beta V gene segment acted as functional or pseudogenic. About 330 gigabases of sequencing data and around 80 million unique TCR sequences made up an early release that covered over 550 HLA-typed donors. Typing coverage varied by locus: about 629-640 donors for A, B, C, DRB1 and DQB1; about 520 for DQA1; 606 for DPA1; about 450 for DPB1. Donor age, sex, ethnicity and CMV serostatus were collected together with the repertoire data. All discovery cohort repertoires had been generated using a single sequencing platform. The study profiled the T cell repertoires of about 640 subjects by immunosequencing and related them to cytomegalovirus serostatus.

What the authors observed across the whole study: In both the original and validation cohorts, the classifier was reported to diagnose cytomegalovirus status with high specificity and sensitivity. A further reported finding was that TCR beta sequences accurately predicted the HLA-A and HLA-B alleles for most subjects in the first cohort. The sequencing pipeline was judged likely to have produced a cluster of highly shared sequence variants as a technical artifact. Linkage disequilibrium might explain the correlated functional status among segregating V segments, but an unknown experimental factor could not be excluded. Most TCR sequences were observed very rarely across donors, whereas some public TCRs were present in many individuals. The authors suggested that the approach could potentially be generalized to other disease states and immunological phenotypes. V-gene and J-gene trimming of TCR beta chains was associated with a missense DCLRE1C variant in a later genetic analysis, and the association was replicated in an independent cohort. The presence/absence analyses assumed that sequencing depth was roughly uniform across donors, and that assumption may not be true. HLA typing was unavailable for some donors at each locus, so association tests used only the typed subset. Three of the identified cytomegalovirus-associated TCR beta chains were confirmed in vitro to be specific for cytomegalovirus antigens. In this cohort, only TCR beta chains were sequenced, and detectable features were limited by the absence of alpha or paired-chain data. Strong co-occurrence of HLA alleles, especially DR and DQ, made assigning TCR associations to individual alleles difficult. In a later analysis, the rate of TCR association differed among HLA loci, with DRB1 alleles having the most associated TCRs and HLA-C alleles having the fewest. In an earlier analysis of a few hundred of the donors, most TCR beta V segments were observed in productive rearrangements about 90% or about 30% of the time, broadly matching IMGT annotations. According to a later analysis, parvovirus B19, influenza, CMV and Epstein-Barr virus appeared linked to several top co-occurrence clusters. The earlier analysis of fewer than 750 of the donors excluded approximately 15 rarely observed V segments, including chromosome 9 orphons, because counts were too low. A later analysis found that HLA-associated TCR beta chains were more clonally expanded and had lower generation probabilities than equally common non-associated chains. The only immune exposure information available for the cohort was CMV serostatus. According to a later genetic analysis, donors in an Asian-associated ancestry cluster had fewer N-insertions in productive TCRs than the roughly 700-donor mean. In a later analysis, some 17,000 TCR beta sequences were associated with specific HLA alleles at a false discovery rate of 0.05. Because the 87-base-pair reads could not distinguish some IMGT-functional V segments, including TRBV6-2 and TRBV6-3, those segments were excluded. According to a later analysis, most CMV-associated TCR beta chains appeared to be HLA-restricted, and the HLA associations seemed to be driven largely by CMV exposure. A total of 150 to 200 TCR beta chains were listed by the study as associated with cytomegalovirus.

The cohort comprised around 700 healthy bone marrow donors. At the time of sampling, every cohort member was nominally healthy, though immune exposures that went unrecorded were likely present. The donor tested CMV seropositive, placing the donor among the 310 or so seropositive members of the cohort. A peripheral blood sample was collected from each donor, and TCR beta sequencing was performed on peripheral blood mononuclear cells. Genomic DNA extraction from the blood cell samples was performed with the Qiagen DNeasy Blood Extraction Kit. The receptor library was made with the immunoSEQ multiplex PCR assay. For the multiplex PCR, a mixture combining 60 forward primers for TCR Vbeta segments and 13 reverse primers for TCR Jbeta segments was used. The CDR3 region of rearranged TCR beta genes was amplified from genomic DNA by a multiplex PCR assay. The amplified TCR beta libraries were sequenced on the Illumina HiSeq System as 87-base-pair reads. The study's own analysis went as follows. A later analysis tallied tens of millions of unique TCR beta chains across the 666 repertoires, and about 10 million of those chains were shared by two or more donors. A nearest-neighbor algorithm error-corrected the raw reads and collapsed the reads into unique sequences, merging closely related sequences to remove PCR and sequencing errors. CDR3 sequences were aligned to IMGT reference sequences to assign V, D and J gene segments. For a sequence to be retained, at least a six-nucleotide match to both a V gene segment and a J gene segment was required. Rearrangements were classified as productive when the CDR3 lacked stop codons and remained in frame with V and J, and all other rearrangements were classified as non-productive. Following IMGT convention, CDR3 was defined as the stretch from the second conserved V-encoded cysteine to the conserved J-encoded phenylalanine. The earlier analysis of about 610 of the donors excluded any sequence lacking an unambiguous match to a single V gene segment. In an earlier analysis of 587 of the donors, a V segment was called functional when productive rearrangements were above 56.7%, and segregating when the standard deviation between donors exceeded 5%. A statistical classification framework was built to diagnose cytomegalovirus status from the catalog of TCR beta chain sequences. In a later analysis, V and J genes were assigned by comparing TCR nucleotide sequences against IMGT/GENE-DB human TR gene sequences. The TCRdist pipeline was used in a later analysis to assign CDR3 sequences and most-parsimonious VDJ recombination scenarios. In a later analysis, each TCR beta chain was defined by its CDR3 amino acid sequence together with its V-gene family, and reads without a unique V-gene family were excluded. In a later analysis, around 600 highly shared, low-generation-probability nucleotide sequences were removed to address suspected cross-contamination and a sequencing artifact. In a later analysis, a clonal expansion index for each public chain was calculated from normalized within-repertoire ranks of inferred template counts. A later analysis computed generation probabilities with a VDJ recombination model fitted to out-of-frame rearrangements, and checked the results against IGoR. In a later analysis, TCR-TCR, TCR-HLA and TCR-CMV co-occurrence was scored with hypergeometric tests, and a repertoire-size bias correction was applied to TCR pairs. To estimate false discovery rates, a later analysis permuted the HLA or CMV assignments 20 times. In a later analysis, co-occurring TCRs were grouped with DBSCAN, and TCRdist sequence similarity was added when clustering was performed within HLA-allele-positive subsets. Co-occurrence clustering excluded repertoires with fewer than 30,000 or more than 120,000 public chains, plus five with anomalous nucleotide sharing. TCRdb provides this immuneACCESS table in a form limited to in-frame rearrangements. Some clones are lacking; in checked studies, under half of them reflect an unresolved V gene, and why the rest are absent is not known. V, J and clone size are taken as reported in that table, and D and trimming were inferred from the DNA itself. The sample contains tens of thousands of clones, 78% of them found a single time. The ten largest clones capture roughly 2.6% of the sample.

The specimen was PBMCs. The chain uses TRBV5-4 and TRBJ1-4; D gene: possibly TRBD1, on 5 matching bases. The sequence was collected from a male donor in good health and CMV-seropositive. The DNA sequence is TGTGCCAGCAGCGCCCGGGGGGAGAGGAAACTGTTTTTT. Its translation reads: CASSARGERKLFF. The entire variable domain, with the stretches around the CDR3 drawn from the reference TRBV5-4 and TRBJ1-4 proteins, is ETGVTQSPTHLIKTRGQQVTLRCSSQSGHNTVSWYQQALGQGPQFIFQYYREEENGRGNFPPRFSGLQFPNYSSELNVNALELDDSALYLCASSARGERKLFFGSGTQLSVL.